These T cell receptor beta chains were read from a single sample in a study of blood T cells in healthy people across ages. TCRdb analysed the 5' RACE reads with MiXCR anew, one entry per CDR3 protein. The repertoire holds over 950,000 distinct CDR3 sequences, with more than 30% as singletons. Sequencing input: blood. These receptors were collected from a man aged 18 to 29 in good health. Each CDR3 is given with its conserved first and last residue. A D gene is named only where the DNA matches it firmly. Rows give clone size only sometimes, using once, few, many, or a class for an expanded clone.

d_call j_call v_call clone_size cdr3_nt cdr3_aa
NA TRBJ1-1 TRBV27 few TGTGCCAGCAGCCCAGCGGGGAGTTCCTACCGGAACACTGAAGCTTTCTTT CASSPAGSSYRNTEAFF
NA TRBJ2-5 TRBV21-1 few TGTGCCAGCACCAGGACAGAGATACAAGAGACCCAGTACTTC CASTRTEIQETQYF
NA TRBJ1-5 TRBV24-1 few TGTGCCACCGGAACCCAAGCGAGTAGCAATCAGCCCCAGCATTTT CATGTQASSNQPQHF
NA TRBJ2-4 TRBV6-2/TRBV6-3 few TGCGCCAGCAGCCTTAGTGGGGGGGCCAAAAACATTCAGTACTTC CASSLSGGAKNIQYF
TRBD1 TRBJ2-7 TRBV20-1 NA TGCAGTGCTAGAGAGACAGGGGTTTTCTACGAGCAGTACTTC CSARETGVFYEQYF
NA TRBJ2-3 TRBV3-1 NA TGTGCCAGCAGCCAAGGAGCTCAAGATACGCAGTATTTT CASSQGAQDTQYF
TRBD1 TRBJ1-2 TRBV28 few TGTGCCAGCAGTGGAACAGGGGCTCCACGCGGCTACACCTTC CASSGTGAPRGYTF
NA TRBJ1-1 TRBV27 NA TGTGCCAGCAGTTTATCTCTACAGGGCCAGAGTGAAGCTTTCTTT CASSLSLQGQSEAFF
TRBD1 TRBJ2-7 TRBV5-6 NA TGTGCCAGCAGCATCGGGACAGCCAGCTCCTACGAGCAGTACTTC CASSIGTASSYEQYF
NA TRBJ1-5 TRBV4-1 few TGCGCCAGCAGCGAAGGACCATCGGAGAGGAATCAGCCCCAGCATTTT CASSEGPSERNQPQHF
NA TRBJ2-4 TRBV4-1 NA TGCGCCAGCAGCCAAAGTTGGGGGCCACCACCCAAAAACATTCAGTACTTC CASSQSWGPPPKNIQYF
NA TRBJ1-2 TRBV7-9 NA TGTGCCAGCAGCTCCGACCCCAGGGCTGGCTACACCTTC CASSSDPRAGYTF
NA TRBJ1-5 TRBV20-1 few TGCAGTGCTCCCGACGTTAGCAATCAGCCCCAGCATTTT CSAPDVSNQPQHF
NA TRBJ1-5 TRBV20-1 few TGCAGTGCTGGTCGGAGGGATCAGCCCCAGCATTTT CSAGRRDQPQHF
NA TRBJ2-1 TRBV20-1 few TGCAGTGCTCTCCCCCATAACGGGGGCAATGAGCAGTTCTTC CSALPHNGGNEQFF
NA TRBJ2-1 TRBV20-1 many TGCAGTGCTAGAGACGGCGGGGTGACGGGCAATGAGCAGTTCTTC CSARDGGVTGNEQFF
TRBD1 TRBJ1-1 TRBV28 NA TGTGCCAGCAGTTTTCCCCGGGACAGGGGGCAGGGGAACACTGAAGCTTTCTTT CASSFPRDRGQGNTEAFF
NA TRBJ2-1 TRBV9 NA TGTGCCAGCAGCGTAGGGCCGGGGCCCGGGAATGAGCAGTTCTTC CASSVGPGPGNEQFF
TRBD1 TRBJ1-5 TRBV20-1 NA TGCAGTGCTAGATGGACAGGGGGTGGCAATCAGCCCCAGCATTTT CSARWTGGGNQPQHF
NA TRBJ1-2 TRBV6-2/TRBV6-3 NA TGTGCCAGCAGCCCCCAAGGGGGAGTGGAGGGCTACACCTTC CASSPQGGVEGYTF
NA TRBJ2-7 TRBV20-1 NA TGCAGTGCTAGAGACCCTCTATTGTCGGGGCGCTACGAGCAGTACTTC CSARDPLLSGRYEQYF
NA TRBJ1-4 TRBV20-1 NA TGCAGTGCTCGGGGGCCGGAACAATGGGACCTAAATGAAAAACTGTTTTTT CSARGPEQWDLNEKLFF
NA TRBJ1-2 TRBV5-5 few TGTGCCAGCAGCTTTTTCCCCCAAAACTATGGCTACACCTTC CASSFFPQNYGYTF
NA TRBJ2-1 TRBV4-3 NA TGCACCAGCAGCCAAGGTCCAGGGAACTACAATGAGCAGTTCTTC CTSSQGPGNYNEQFF
NA TRBJ2-5 TRBV5-1 many TGCGCCAGCAGCTTGGGGTCAGACCAAGAGACCCAGTACTTC CASSLGSDQETQYF
TRBD2 TRBJ2-3 TRBV7-2 many TGTGCCAGCAGCTTATACAGGACTAGCGAAGCGTATTTT CASSLYRTSEAYF
NA TRBJ1-5 TRBV27 few TGTGCCAGCAGTTTATTCGGTCCGATGGGAGGCCAGCCCCAGCATTTT CASSLFGPMGGQPQHF
TRBD1 TRBJ1-2 TRBV20-1 many TGCAGTGCCAAAAATAGCAAGTCCCGGGACAGGGTGAGGGATGGCTACACCTTC CSAKNSKSRDRVRDGYTF
TRBD1 TRBJ2-3 TRBV7-2 many TGTGCCAGCAGCTTGGACAGGGGCAACACAGATACGCAGTATTTT CASSLDRGNTDTQYF
NA TRBJ2-4 TRBV5-1 NA TGCGCCAGCAGCCCCACAGGGACGGGAAAAAACATTCAGTACTTC CASSPTGTGKNIQYF
NA TRBJ1-4 TRBV27 once TGTGCCAGCAGCGATTTTCCGGGACAAGCAAGAAAACTGTTTTTT CASSDFPGQARKLFF
NA TRBJ2-3 TRBV5-5 few TGTGCCAGCAGCTTCCACCTTATGGAGAAGTTGAGGGATACGCAGTATTTT CASSFHLMEKLRDTQYF
NA TRBJ1-1 TRBV10-3 few TGTGCCATCAGTGAGATGAACACTGAAGCTTTCTTT CAISEMNTEAFF
NA TRBJ1-6 TRBV4-2 few TGTGCCAGCAGCCCGATTTCGGCGAGTCACTCCTATAATTCACCCCTCCACTTT CASSPISASHSYNSPLHF
TRBD1 TRBJ1-1 TRBV18 NA TGTGCCAGCTCACCCCGGACAGGGTGGACTGAAGCTTTCTTT CASSPRTGWTEAFF
TRBD1 TRBJ1-1 TRBV19 NA TGTGCCAGTAGTAAAACAGGGGGACTCACTGAAGCTTTCTTT CASSKTGGLTEAFF
NA TRBJ2-7 TRBV12-3/TRBV12-4 many TGTGCCAGCAGACTAGGAGGGGACAACTACGAGCAGTACTTC CASRLGGDNYEQYF
NA TRBJ2-2 TRBV6-6 NA TGTGCCAGCGGAAAGGGGTTACACACCGGGGAGCTGTTTTTT CASGKGLHTGELFF
NA TRBJ2-1 TRBV10-3 few TGTGCCATCGGCGGGGGCCAATACAATGAGCAGTTCTTC CAIGGGQYNEQFF
NA TRBJ1-2 TRBV15 few TGTGCCACCAGCTCGAGGGTTAGGAGGTATGGCTACACCTTC CATSSRVRRYGYTF
NA TRBJ2-2 TRBV28 NA TGTGCCAGCAGTTTAGGGACCAGGGACACCGGGGAGCTGTTTTTT CASSLGTRDTGELFF
NA TRBJ2-1 TRBV7-9 few TGTGCCAGCAGCTCCGTATTAATCAGCTACAATGAGCAGTTCTTC CASSSVLISYNEQFF
NA TRBJ2-1 TRBV4-3 few TGCGCCAGCAGCCCAGCACGAGGCACCAATGAGCAGTTCTTC CASSPARGTNEQFF
TRBD2 TRBJ2-1 TRBV9 NA TGTGCCAGCAGCGGACAAACGGCGGGGGGGCGGGAGAATGAGCAGTTCTTC CASSGQTAGGRENEQFF
NA TRBJ2-2 TRBV18 NA TGTGCCAGCTCACCACCGTCGGGGTTCACCGGGGAGCTGTTTTTT CASSPPSGFTGELFF
TRBD1 TRBJ1-2 TRBV4-3 NA TGCGCCAGCAGCCAAGTCCTGGACAGGGTGGCTAACTATGGCTACACCTTC CASSQVLDRVANYGYTF
TRBD2 TRBJ2-1 TRBV20-1 few TGCAGTGCCAGAACCACTAGAGCGGGGACCTACAATGAGCAGTTCTTC CSARTTRAGTYNEQFF
TRBD1 TRBJ1-2 TRBV19 NA TGTGCCAGTAGTATTCCAGGGGACAGACGCGACTATGGCTGCACCTTC CASSIPGDRRDYGCTF
NA TRBJ1-2 TRBV12-5 NA TGTGCTAGTGGTTTGGTCGATCAACCCTATGGCTACACCTTC CASGLVDQPYGYTF
TRBD1 TRBJ2-1 TRBV15 NA TGTGCCACCAGCCTCGGGACAGGGTTAAATGAGCAGTTCTTC CATSLGTGLNEQFF
NA TRBJ1-2 TRBV11-2 NA TGTGCCAGCAGCTTAGATCGGAACTTAAACTATGGCTACACCTTC CASSLDRNLNYGYTF
NA TRBJ1-4 TRBV7-2 many TGTGCCAGCAGCTTAGGAGGGGAAAATGAAAAACTGTTTTTT CASSLGGENEKLFF
NA TRBJ1-1 TRBV21-1 NA TGTGCCAGCATCTCGGACAGGGGGAACACTGAAGCTTTCTTT CASISDRGNTEAFF